The rows below give T cell receptor beta chains drawn from one sample of a study of naive and memory T cell subsets. TCRdb analysed the UMI-ligation and nested PCR reads with MiXCR anew, one entry per CDR3 protein. The sample has approximately 30,000 distinct CDR3 sequences, 4% to 6.5% seen once. Sequenced sample: blood. The receptors derive from an adult in good health. CDR3s include the opening cysteine and the closing phenylalanine or tryptophan. D genes are given only for firm matches. Size is stated as how often the clone was seen (once, few, many) or a class if it is expanded.

abundance,len,v_gene,j_gene,d_gene,CDR3nt,CDR3aa
many,15,TRBV4-3,TRBJ2-7,NA,TGCGCCAGCAGGCAGAGGGAGGGGGCTTTCGTCGAGCAGTACTTC,CASRQREGAFVEQYF
medium-sized,15,TRBV15,TRBJ2-5,TRBD1,TGTGCCACCAGCGGAGGGACAGGGAGAAGAGAGACCCAGTACTTC,CATSGGTGRRETQYF
many,15,TRBV12-3/TRBV12-4,TRBJ1-1,NA,TGTGCCAGCAGTTTAGGGGGGGCGCGGGACACTGAAGCTTTCTTT,CASSLGGARDTEAFF
many,15,TRBV20-1,TRBJ2-1,TRBD2,TGCAGTGCCCCCCGCGGGAGGGGCTCCTACAATGAGCAGTTCTTC,CSAPRGRGSYNEQFF
many,13,TRBV11-2,TRBJ2-3,NA,TGTGCCAGCAGCTTAGTCTTAGCCGATACGCAGTATTTT,CASSLVLADTQYF
medium-sized,12,TRBV20-1,TRBJ1-2,NA,TGCAGTGCTCCGACAGAAGCTGATGGCTACACCTTC,CSAPTEADGYTF
few,15,TRBV7-9,TRBJ1-2,NA,TGTGCCAGCAGCTTACACCCGGACAGCAACTATGGCTACACCTTC,CASSLHPDSNYGYTF
many,15,TRBV20-1,TRBJ2-3,TRBD2,TGCAGTGCTAGGGGGACTAGCGGACTCACAGATACGCAGTATTTT,CSARGTSGLTDTQYF
many,14,TRBV3-1,TRBJ1-4,NA,TGTGCCAGCAGCCAAGAAATCCGGAATGAAAAACTGTTTTTT,CASSQEIRNEKLFF
medium-sized,15,TRBV27,TRBJ2-1,TRBD1,TGTGCCAGCAGTGAACAGGGGCCCCTTTACAATGAGCAGTTCTTC,CASSEQGPLYNEQFF
many,12,TRBV29-1,TRBJ2-2,NA,TGCAGCGTTGGCCCAGGGACCGGGGAGCTGTTTTTT,CSVGPGTGELFF
few,15,TRBV20-1,TRBJ2-5,NA,TGCAGTGCTAGAGATAGAACACCCGGGGGAGAGACCCAGTACTTC,CSARDRTPGGETQYF